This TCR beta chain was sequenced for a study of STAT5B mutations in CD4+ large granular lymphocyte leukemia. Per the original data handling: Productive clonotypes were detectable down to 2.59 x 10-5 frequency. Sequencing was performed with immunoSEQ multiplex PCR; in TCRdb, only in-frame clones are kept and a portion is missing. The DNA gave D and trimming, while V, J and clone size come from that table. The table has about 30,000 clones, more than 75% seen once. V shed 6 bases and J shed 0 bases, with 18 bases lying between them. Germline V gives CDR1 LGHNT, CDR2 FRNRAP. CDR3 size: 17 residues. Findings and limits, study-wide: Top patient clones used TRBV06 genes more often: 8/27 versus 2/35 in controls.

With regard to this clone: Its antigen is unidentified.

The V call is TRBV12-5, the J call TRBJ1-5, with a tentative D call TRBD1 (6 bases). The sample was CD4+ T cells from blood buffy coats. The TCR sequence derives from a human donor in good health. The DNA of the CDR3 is TGTGCTAGTGGAATCACTTGGGGGGGCAGTAGCAATCAGCCCCAGCATTTT. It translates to CASGITWGGSSNQPQHF.